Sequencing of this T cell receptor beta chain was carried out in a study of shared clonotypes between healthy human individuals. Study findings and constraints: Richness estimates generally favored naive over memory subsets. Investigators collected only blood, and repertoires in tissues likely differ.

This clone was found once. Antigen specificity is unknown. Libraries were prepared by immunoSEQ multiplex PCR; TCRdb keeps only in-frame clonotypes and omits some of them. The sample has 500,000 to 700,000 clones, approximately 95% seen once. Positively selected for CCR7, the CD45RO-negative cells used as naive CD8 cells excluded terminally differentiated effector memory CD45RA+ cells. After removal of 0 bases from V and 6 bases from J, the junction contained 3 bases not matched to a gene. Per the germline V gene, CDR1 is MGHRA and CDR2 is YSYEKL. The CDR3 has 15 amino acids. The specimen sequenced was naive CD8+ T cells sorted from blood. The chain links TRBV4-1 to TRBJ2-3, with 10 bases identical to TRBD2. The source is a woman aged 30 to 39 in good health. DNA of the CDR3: TGCGCCAGCAGCCAAGATCGACTAGCGGGCGATACGCAGTATTTT. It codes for CASSQDRLAGDTQYF.